This T cell receptor (beta chain) was identified in a study of shared clonotypes between healthy human individuals. For the study at large: Three plates were used per donor for CD4 naive, three for CD4 memory, two for CD8 naive and one for CD8 memory.

Using immunoSEQ multiplex PCR, the repertoire was profiled, and TCRdb retains in-frame clones only, with some absent. The sample has nearly 1,000,000 clones; roughly 72% are singletons. This clone was picked up a small number of times. Germline values: CDR1 SGHNT, CDR2 YYREEE (reference sequence). Trimming cost V 4 bases and J 6 bases; bases outside gene matches: 9. The CDR3 covers 16 residues. The chain joins TRBV5-4 to TRBJ2-2, with 10 nucleotides matching TRBD1. The TCR sequence derives from a man between 18 and 35 years old in good health. Sequencing used memory CD4+ T cells sorted from blood. Subset reported: CD45RA-negative fraction. The CDR3 region has the DNA TGTGCCAGCAGCCGCCCGGGACAGGGGAAGGCCGGGGAGCTGTTTTTT. Its protein is CASSRPGQGKAGELFF.